Listed below are T cell receptor beta chains from one sample, sequenced in a study of Graves' ophthalmopathy and Graves' hyperthyroidism. One entry per CDR3 protein results from TCRdb running MiXCR on the multiplex PCR reads. The sample carries about 550,000 distinct CDR3 sequences, less than 40% recorded once. The sample consisted of peripheral blood or thyroid tissue (not recorded which). The receptors originated from an adult man with Graves' hyperthyroidism. Each CDR3 is given with its conserved first and last residue. A D gene is named only where the DNA matches it firmly. Where a row states a size, it is once, few, many or the class of an expanded clone; other rows omit it.

J	D	size	V	CDR3	DNA
TRBJ1-5	.	.	TRBV27	CASSPRSGNQHF	TGTGCCAGCAGTCCTCGGTCCGGGAACCAGCATTTT
TRBJ1-1	.	.	TRBV6-1	CASSEKNTEAFF	TGTGCCAGCAGTGAAAAGAACACTGAAGCTTTCTTT
TRBJ2-2	.	.	TRBV11-1	CASRRSSQGNTGELFF	TGTGCCAGCAGACGTAGTTCTCAGGGGAACACCGGGGAGCTGTTTTTT
TRBJ2-1	TRBD2	once	TRBV24-1	CATRGRVGNEQFF	TGTGCCACCCGCGGGAGGGTTGGCAATGAGCAGTTCTTC
TRBJ2-6	.	.	TRBV29-1	CSVVSRQSSGANVLTF	TGCAGCGTTGTTTCGAGACAGAGCTCTGGGGCCAACGTCCTGACTTTC
TRBJ2-7	TRBD1	.	TRBV19	CASSIPLPGQGANEQYF	TGTGCCAGTAGTATACCTCTCCCGGGACAGGGGGCCAACGAGCAGTACTTC
TRBJ2-3	TRBD1	.	TRBV7-6	CASSLDRGRTDTQYF	TGTGCCAGCAGCTTAGACAGGGGGCGCACAGATACGCAGTATTTT
TRBJ2-1	.	once	TRBV24-1	CATSDHNQGRYLNEQFF	TGTGCCACCAGTGATCACAATCAGGGGCGCTATTTGAATGAGCAGTTCTTC
TRBJ1-2	TRBD1	.	TRBV20-1	CSVRQGFYGYTF	TGCAGTGTCCGACAGGGATTCTATGGCTACACCTTC
TRBJ1-2	.	.	TRBV7-3	CASSQVMGGYTF	TGCGCCAGCAGCCAAGTAATGGGCGGCTACACCTTC
TRBJ1-4	.	many	TRBV12-3/TRBV12-4	CASSRRDRVKLFF	TGTGCCAGCAGCCGGCGGGATCGCGTAAAACTGTTTTTT
TRBJ1-1	.	many	TRBV2	CASRQVTEAFF	TGTGCCAGTCGACAGGTCACTGAAGCTTTCTTT
TRBJ2-2	.	.	TRBV18	CASSEGVYTGELFF	TGTGCCAGCTCGGAGGGAGTTTACACCGGGGAGCTGTTTTTT
TRBJ2-2	.	.	TRBV6-5	CASSYSYGGQTGELFF	TGTGCCAGCAGTTACTCCTATGGGGGACAAACCGGGGAGCTGTTTTTT
TRBJ1-6	.	many	TRBV2	CASSDYDSSPVGDNSPLHF	TGTGCCAGCAGTGATTATGACAGTTCCCCGGTCGGCGATAATTCACCCCTCCACTTT
TRBJ1-1	TRBD1	many	TRBV6-5	CASSYDTGGTEAFF	TGTGCCAGCAGTTACGATACAGGGGGAACTGAAGCTTTCTTT
TRBJ2-7	.	many	TRBV7-2	CASSFPPGEQYF	TGTGCCAGCAGCTTCCCCCCGGGGGAGCAGTACTTC
TRBJ1-2	TRBD1	many	TRBV7-8	CASSPTGTNVWGYTF	TGTGCCAGCAGCCCGACAGGGACAAACGTCTGGGGCTACACCTTC
TRBJ2-7	.	few	TRBV5-5	CASSLRAFRYEQYF	TGTGCCAGCAGCTTAAGGGCGTTCAGGTACGAGCAGTACTTC
TRBJ1-1	.	many	TRBV6-1	CASSEGAGGSTEAFF	TGTGCCAGCAGTGAAGGGGCGGGGGGGAGCACTGAAGCTTTCTTT
TRBJ1-2	.	.	TRBV29-1	CSVELQGSYGYTF	TGCAGCGTTGAACTACAGGGATCCTATGGCTACACCTTC
TRBJ2-7	TRBD2	.	TRBV7-8	CASSSLLAGLTYEQYF	TGTGCCAGCAGCTCCTTACTAGCGGGGCTTACCTACGAGCAGTACTTC
TRBJ2-5	TRBD2	once	TRBV12-3/TRBV12-4	CASSLSGNQETQHF	TGTGCCAGCAGCCTGAGCGGGAACCAAGAGACCCAGCACTTC
TRBJ1-6	.	many	TRBV10-2	CASSSGTANSPLHF	TGCGCCAGCAGCTCCGGGACCGCAAATTCACCCCTCCACTTT
TRBJ2-3	TRBD1	.	TRBV25-1	CATQGAADTQYF	TGTGCCACCCAGGGGGCAGCAGATACGCAGTATTTT
TRBJ2-7	.	.	TRBV12-3/TRBV12-4	CASSLRTNGQGSYEQYF	TGTGCCAGCAGTTTACGAACGAATGGGCAGGGGAGCTACGAGCAGTACTTC
TRBJ1-1	TRBD1	once	TRBV7-9	CASSFPGTGSMNTEAFF	TGTGCCAGCAGCTTTCCCGGGACAGGGTCCATGAACACTGAAGCTTTCTTT
TRBJ1-2	.	.	TRBV29-1	CSVERKEFGGYTF	TGCAGCGTTGAAAGAAAGGAGTTTGGGGGCTACACCTTC
TRBJ2-3	.	few	TRBV2	CASSPRESTDTQYF	TGTGCCAGCAGTCCCCGGGAGAGCACAGATACGCAGTATTTT
TRBJ1-2	.	.	TRBV5-1	CASTTGGGADGYTF	TGCGCCAGCACCACCGGCGGGGGAGCGGATGGCTACACCTTC
TRBJ2-7	.	.	TRBV27	CASSFFPGAQDYEQYF	TGTGCCAGCAGTTTTTTTCCCGGGGCGCAGGATTACGAGCAGTACTTC
TRBJ1-2	TRBD1	many	TRBV6-5	CASSTGQWTYGYTF	TGTGCCAGCAGCACGGGACAGTGGACCTATGGCTACACCTTC
TRBJ2-2	TRBD1	.	TRBV5-1	CASSLDPRGPGTGELFF	TGCGCCAGCAGCTTGGATCCAAGGGGGCCTGGCACCGGGGAGCTGTTTTTT
TRBJ1-2	.	.	TRBV29-1	CSVDVTGSYTF	TGCAGCGTTGACGTTACAGGGAGCTACACCTTC
TRBJ2-7	.	.	TRBV10-3	CAIMGTDSIQFYEQYF	TGTGCCATCATGGGGACGGATTCTATCCAGTTCTACGAGCAGTACTTC
TRBJ2-7	TRBD1	few	TRBV7-9	CASGTGFSYEQYF	TGTGCCTCCGGGACAGGCTTCTCCTACGAGCAGTACTTC
TRBJ2-7	.	.	TRBV6-1	CASSANGANYEQYF	TGTGCCAGCAGTGCGAACGGGGCTAACTACGAGCAGTACTTC
TRBJ1-1	.	.	TRBV24-1	CATSDGDYTEAFF	TGTGCCACCAGTGATGGGGACTACACTGAAGCTTTCTTT
TRBJ2-5	.	many	TRBV2	CASSAVPSQETQYF	TGTGCCAGCAGTGCCGTTCCGTCCCAAGAGACCCAGTACTTC
TRBJ2-5	.	.	TRBV4-1	CASSQVGPDRQETQYF	TGCGCCAGCAGCCAAGTCGGGCCGGACCGACAAGAGACCCAGTACTTC
TRBJ1-2	TRBD1	.	TRBV5-1	CASSFRQGAYGYTF	TGCGCCAGCAGCTTCCGACAGGGGGCATACGGCTACACCTTC
TRBJ2-5	.	few	TRBV24-1	CASSRGGRGETQYF	TGTGCCAGCAGTAGGGGGGGGCGGGGAGAGACCCAGTACTTC
TRBJ2-5	TRBD2	many	TRBV7-2	CASSPGRGLAEGETQYF	TGTGCCAGCAGCCCCGGGAGGGGACTAGCGGAAGGAGAGACCCAGTACTTC
TRBJ2-5	.	.	TRBV7-2	CASSLGGPLIRETQYF	TGTGCCAGCAGCTTAGGGGGGCCGTTGATCCGAGAGACCCAGTACTTC
TRBJ1-2	.	.	TRBV18	CASSTLGTPANYGYTF	TGTGCCAGCTCAACTCTAGGGACTCCAGCTAACTATGGCTACACCTTC
TRBJ1-2	.	many	TRBV2	CASSVRSYGYTF	TGTGCCAGCAGTGTTCGGAGCTATGGCTACACCTTC
TRBJ2-7	TRBD2	many	TRBV9	CASSPGTSGWDSYEQYF	TGTGCCAGCAGCCCAGGGACTAGCGGGTGGGACTCCTACGAGCAGTACTTC
TRBJ1-2	.	many	TRBV12-3/TRBV12-4	CASSLRLFSYGYTF	TGTGCCAGCAGTCTCAGATTATTTAGCTATGGCTACACCTTC
TRBJ1-1	.	.	TRBV10-3	CAISGGGYTEAFF	TGTGCCATCAGTGGGGGCGGATACACTGAAGCTTTCTTT
TRBJ2-7	TRBD2	.	TRBV20-1	CSARRGSGGGNEQYF	TGCAGTGCTAGAAGGGGTAGCGGGGGGGGAAATGAGCAGTACTTC
TRBJ1-1	.	.	TRBV5-1	CASSWALWDAGNTEAFF	TGCGCCAGCAGCTGGGCACTGTGGGACGCAGGGAACACTGAAGCTTTCTTT
TRBJ2-7	TRBD2	.	TRBV4-2	CASSQDPLAGELTYEQYF	TGTGCCAGCAGCCAAGACCCGCTAGCGGGAGAACTTACCTACGAGCAGTACTTC